This paragraph reports one T cell receptor (beta chain). Its antigen is not identified. This entry is derived from a study of shared clonotypes between healthy human individuals. Study as a whole: Participating donors consisted of two women and a few men aged 18 to 49.

Sequenced by immunoSEQ multiplex PCR; TCRdb stores in-frame clones only, minus some. This table has about 2.1 million clones, around 93% appearing once. Study-level results: The study generally estimated greater richness for naive than memory subsets.

The length of the CDR3 is 16 residues. Germline V gene data show CDR1 as MDHEN and CDR2 as SYDVKM. The V gene end was trimmed by 6 bases and the J gene end by 14 bases; junction bases not matched to a gene: 21. It was CD45RO-negative cells, positively selected for CCR7, that made up naive CD8 cells, with terminally differentiated effector memory CD45RA+ cells excluded. Donors were healthy HIV-negative adults without recent acute infections or vaccinations. The V call is TRBV28, the J call TRBJ2-1; 8 bases are shared with TRBD2. Sequencing used naive CD8+ T cells from PBMCs. This receptor was obtained from a young man in good health. Some clones in this sample may be carry-over from other donors' samples. The CDR3 reads CASRTEPLKLADEKFF. The CDR3 nucleotides are TGTGCCAGCAGAACCGAACCACTCAAACTAGCGGACGAAAAGTTCTTC.